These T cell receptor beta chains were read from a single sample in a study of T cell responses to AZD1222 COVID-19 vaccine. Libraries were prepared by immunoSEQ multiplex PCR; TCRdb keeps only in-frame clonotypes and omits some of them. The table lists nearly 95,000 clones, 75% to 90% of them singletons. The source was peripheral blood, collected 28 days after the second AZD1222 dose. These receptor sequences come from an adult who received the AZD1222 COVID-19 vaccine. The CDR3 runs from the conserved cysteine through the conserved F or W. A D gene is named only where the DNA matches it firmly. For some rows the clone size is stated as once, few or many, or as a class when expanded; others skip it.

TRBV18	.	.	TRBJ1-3	TGTGCCAGCTCACCCCTGCGGGCAGCCTACTCTGGAAACACCATATATTTT	CASSPLRAAYSGNTIYF
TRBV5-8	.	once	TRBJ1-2	TGTGCCAGCAGCCCCGAGTTGGAATATGGCTACACCTTC	CASSPELEYGYTF
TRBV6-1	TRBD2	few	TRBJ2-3	TGTGCCAGCAGTGAGACTAGCGGGGGGGCAGATACGCAGTATTTT	CASSETSGGADTQYF
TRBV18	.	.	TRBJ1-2	TGTGCCAGCTCACCCACAGGTGACTATGGCTACACCTTC	CASSPTGDYGYTF
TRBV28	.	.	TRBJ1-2	TGTGCCAGCAGTTTTTACAGGGAGGAGGGTGGCTACACCTTC	CASSFYREEGGYTF
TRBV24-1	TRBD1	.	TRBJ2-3	TGTGCCACCAGTGATCCGCGACAGGGAGGCACAGATACGCAGTATTTT	CATSDPRQGGTDTQYF
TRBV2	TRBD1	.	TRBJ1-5	TGTGCCAGCAGTGAACATCCCCGACAGGGACTAGGGCGGCCCCAGCATTTT	CASSEHPRQGLGRPQHF
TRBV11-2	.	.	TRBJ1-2	TGTGCCAGCAGCTCGGACAGAAACTATGGCTACACCTTC	CASSSDRNYGYTF
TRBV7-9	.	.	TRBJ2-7	TGTGCCAGCAGCTTACGCAACTACGAGCAGTACTTC	CASSLRNYEQYF
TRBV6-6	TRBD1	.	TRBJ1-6	TGTGCCAGCAGTCGCTGGACAGGGGTGAATTCACCCCTCCACTTT	CASSRWTGVNSPLHF
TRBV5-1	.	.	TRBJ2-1	TGCGCCAGCAGCTTGACCCCCGGGACTTTCAATGAGCAGTTCTTC	CASSLTPGTFNEQFF
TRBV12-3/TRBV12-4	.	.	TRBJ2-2	TGTGCCAGCTCTGAGCGAGGGGCCGGGGAGCTGTTTTTT	CASSERGAGELFF
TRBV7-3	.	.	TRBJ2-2	TGTGCCAGCAGCTTCTCTCCGACCGGGGAGCTGTTTTTT	CASSFSPTGELFF
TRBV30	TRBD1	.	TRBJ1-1	TGTGCCTGGGCGGGACAGGCGAACACTGAAGCTTTCTTT	CAWAGQANTEAFF
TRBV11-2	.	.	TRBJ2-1	TGTGCCAGCAGCTTACCCCTCGGGGAGCAGTTCTTC	CASSLPLGEQFF
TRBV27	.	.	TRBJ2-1	TGTGCCAGCAGTCCCCGGTGGCCCTACAATGAGCAGTTCTTC	CASSPRWPYNEQFF
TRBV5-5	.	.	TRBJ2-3	TGTGCCAGCAGCGACCAAAAGGGGAGCACAGATACGCAGTATTTT	CASSDQKGSTDTQYF
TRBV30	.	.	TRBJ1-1	TGTGCCTGGAGTGTATCGGTCACTGAAGCTTTCTTT	CAWSVSVTEAFF
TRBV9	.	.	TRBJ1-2	TGTGCCAGCAGCGCCTCGGGGGGCCTGGGCTACACCTTC	CASSASGGLGYTF
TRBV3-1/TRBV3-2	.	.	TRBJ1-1	TGTGCCAGCAGCCAAGATCGGGGGAACACTGAAGCTTTCTTT	CASSQDRGNTEAFF
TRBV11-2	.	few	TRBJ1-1	TGTGCCAGCAGCTTAGAGGCAGGGTACACTGAAGCTTTCTTT	CASSLEAGYTEAFF
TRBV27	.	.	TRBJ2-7	TGTGCCAGCAGCGTTGGGTTCTCCTACGAGCAGTACTTC	CASSVGFSYEQYF